The present entry profiles one T cell receptor (beta chain) with its context. Primers included in the PCR were 60 Vbeta and 13 Jbeta primers. Sequencing was performed with immunoSEQ multiplex PCR; in TCRdb, only in-frame clones are kept and a portion is missing. Of about 150,000 clones listed, about 80% were seen once; the top ten hold approximately 6.1%. The donors, nominally healthy at sampling, likely had unrecorded immune exposures. Between the trimmed V and J ends, which lost 2 bases and 4 bases, there was a span of 16 bases. The CDR3 is 16 amino acids. The germline gives CDR1 LNHNV, CDR2 YYDKDF (reference sequence). This record belongs to a study of cytomegalovirus exposure and HLA in healthy donors.

The clonotype was recovered from a man aged 25 to 40 in good health and CMV-seropositive. Sample: PBMCs. V gene TRBV15 combines with J gene TRBJ2-3, with a tentative D call TRBD2 (5 bases). The chain's CDR3 is CATSRQKEVVADTQYF. CDR3 sequence (DNA): TGTGCCACCAGCAGACAGAAGGAGGTAGTCGCAGATACGCAGTATTTT.